These 20 T cell receptor beta chains were all obtained from the same sample, sequenced in a study of T cells in Graves' hyperthyroidism and ophthalmopathy. Amplified TCR beta CDR3 regions derived from RNA transcripts. First-round RT-PCR targeting the TCR CDR3 was performed with the HTBI primer set. From the multiplex PCR reads, TCRdb called clonotypes with MiXCR, one entry per CDR3 protein. The profile shows around 560,000 distinct CDR3 sequences, 16% of them singletons. The sequencing input was blood. Receptors originate from a woman between 18 and 29 years old with Graves' hyperthyroidism.

This clonotype was counted a few times. The chain links TRBV6-5 to TRBJ2-7, with TRBD1 identical over 7 bases. This CDR3 comprises 15 residues. The V gene end was trimmed by 0 bases and the J gene end by 3 bases; junction bases not matched to a gene: 5. Germline V CDR1 and CDR2: MNHEY, SVGAGI. CDR3 DNA: TGTGCCAGCAGTTACTCGCCCGACAGGGTCTACGAGCAGTACTTC. Translation gives CASSYSPDRVYEQYF.

This clonotype was picked up many times. The chain couples TRBV2 to TRBJ1-5, with 10 bases matching TRBD1. J lost 0 bases, V lost 2 bases, and 10 bases had no gene match. Germline V gene data show CDR1 as SNHLY and CDR2 as FYNNEI. The CDR3 runs 19 residues. DNA for the CDR3: TGTGCCAGCAGTGAACGTAGGACAGGGGGTTTAAATAGCAATCAGCCCCAGCATTTT. Encoded protein: CASSERRTGGLNSNQPQHF.

This clonotype showed up many times. The V call is TRBV13, the J call TRBJ2-5; 13 bases agree with TRBD2. The V gene end was trimmed by 5 bases and the J gene end by 5 bases; junction bases not matched to a gene: 8. Germline V gene data show CDR1 as PRHDT and CDR2 as FYEKMQ (reference sequence). This CDR3 comprises 16 residues. In DNA, the CDR3 is TGTGCCAGCAGCCCCCGGACTAGCGGGAGCTCGGAGACCCAGTACTTC. Its protein is CASSPRTSGSSETQYF.

Ten or more counts support this clonotype. J is TRBJ2-2 and V is TRBV29-1, with TRBD1 identical over 8 bases. Trimming took 5 bases from V and 4 from J; bases not matched to a gene: 6. The germline CDR1 and CDR2 sequences are SQVTM and ANQGSEA. There are 14 residues in the CDR3. The DNA of the CDR3 is TGCAGCGTTTCTCCAGGGGGCTTCACCGGGGAGCTGTTTTTT. It yields the protein CSVSPGGFTGELFF.

This clonotype was observed a few times. The chain recombines TRBV20-1 with TRBJ2-5, with D possibly matching TRBD2 (6 bases). The CDR3 has 16 amino acids. V was pared by 0 bases and J by 4 bases, with 18 bases between. Germline V gene sequence: CDR1 DFQATT, CDR2 SNEGSKA (reference sequence). Written as DNA, the CDR3 is TGCAGTGCTAGAGATCTGCTAGCGAGGCCCCGAGAGACCCAGTACTTC. Translation gives CSARDLLARPRETQYF.

The chain joins TRBV5-4 to TRBJ2-2; the match to TRBD2 covers 8 bases. Germline V gene sequence: CDR1 SGHNT, CDR2 YYREEE (reference sequence). V was pared by 4 bases and J by 6 bases, with 11 bases of the junction left unmatched. The CDR3 is made up of 16 amino acids. This CDR3 is CASSGGVAGYPGELFF. CDR3 nucleotide sequence: TGTGCCAGCAGCGGTGGGGTAGCGGGATATCCCGGGGAGCTGTTTTTT. Complete variable domain (other parts from reference TRBV5-4 and TRBJ2-2): ETGVTQSPTHLIKTRGQQVTLRCSSQSGHNTVSWYQQALGQGPQFIFQYYREEENGRGNFPPRFSGLQFPNYSSELNVNALELDDSALYLCASSGGVAGYPGELFFGEGSRLTVL.

The chain has TRBV27 and TRBJ2-5; 7 nucleotides line up with TRBD2. V was clipped by 8 bases and J by 4 bases; unmatched bases: 7. Germline loops: CDR1 MNHEY, CDR2 SMNVEV (reference sequence). This CDR3 region has 13 residues. In DNA, the CDR3 is TGTGCCAGCGGGGGGGTCAGGGTAGAGACCCAGTACTTC. Translation gives CASGGVRVETQYF.

This clonotype was detected ten times or more. The V and J genes are TRBV27 and TRBJ2-3, with no clear D. The CDR3 covers 14 residues. Germline V gives CDR1 MNHEY, CDR2 SMNVEV (reference sequence). The ends were cut back, 3 bases at V and 2 bases at J, with 9 bases in the middle. The CDR3 reads CASSLLPPTDTQYF. CDR3 coding DNA: TGTGCCAGCAGTTTGCTGCCCCCCACAGATACGCAGTATTTT.

CDR3 coding DNA: TGTGCCAGCAGTTACGGGTCGGGTGGCTACACCTTC. Residues: CASSYGSGGYTF. The V call is TRBV6-6, the J call TRBJ1-2; D gene unclear. The CDR3 spans 12 residues. Germline lookup yields CDR1 MNHNY and CDR2 SVGAGI (reference sequence). V lost 2 bases and J lost 7, with 8 bases in between.

In this sample, this clonotype turned up many times. The chain uses TRBV12-3 or TRBV12-4 and TRBJ2-7, with D tentatively TRBD1 (6 bases). This CDR3 comprises 13 residues. V was cut by 3 bases and J by 7 bases, with 13 bases left in between. In nucleotides, the CDR3 is TGTGCCAGCAGTTTTTTGGGGGCTGGAGAGCAGTACTTC. Protein: CASSFLGAGEQYF.

This chain joins TRBV20-1 and TRBJ1-5; D call uncertain. Trimming took off 3 bases at V and 6 bases at J, with 12 bases between the two ends. The CDR3 is 13 amino acids. CDR1 is DFQATT and CDR2 is SNEGSKA in the germline V gene (reference sequence). As DNA, the CDR3 is TGCAGTGCTAGTATCAGTTTGACTCAGCCCCAGCATTTT. As protein: CSASISLTQPQHF.

This clonotype has more than one count but fewer than ten. The rearrangement links TRBV20-1 to TRBJ1-2; TRBD1 matches at 7 bases. This CDR3 is 13 amino acids long. In germline, CDR1 is DFQATT, CDR2 SNEGSKA (reference sequence). The ends lost 6 bases at V and 8 bases at J; junction bases unmatched: 12. The DNA of the CDR3 is TGCAGTGCGCCGACAGGGTTTGTAGGCGGCTACACCTTC. This translates into CSAPTGFVGGYTF.

J is TRBJ2-3 and V is TRBV15, with D perhaps matching TRBD2 (5 bases). This CDR3 has 14 amino acids. Looked up from germline, CDR1 is LNHNV and CDR2 is YYDKDF (reference sequence). V was cut by 1 base and J by 6 bases, with 11 bases left in between. CDR3 region: CATSRVPTGDTQYF. CDR3 nucleotides: TGTGCCACCAGCAGAGTTCCCACGGGGGATACGCAGTATTTT.

This clonotype was counted at least ten times. The V gene is TRBV6-1, the J gene TRBJ2-7; a possible D gene is TRBD1 (6 bases). Trimming pared 7 bases from V and 1 base from J, leaving 17 bases between. The CDR3 extends over 15 amino acids. Germline V lookup: CDR1 MNHNS, CDR2 SASEGT. CDR3: CASKVIRGMSYEQYF. The CDR3 coding sequence is TGTGCCAGCAAGGTGATCAGGGGTATGTCCTACGAGCAGTACTTC.

On this clonotype: One end of the junction fails to match germline, which may point to a read error. The rearrangement links TRBV11-2 to TRBJ2-7; tentative D call: TRBD1 (5 bases). The CDR3 loop spans 12 amino acids. In germline, CDR1 is SGHAT, CDR2 FQNNGV. The CDR3 region has the DNA TGTACCAGCAGCTTAAGGGGTTACGAGCAGTACTTC. Translated: CTSSLRGYEQYF. Together with reference TRBV11-2 and TRBJ2-7, the CDR3 gives the full variable domain: EAGVAQSPRYKIIEKRQSVAFWCNPISGHATLYWYQQILGQGPKLLIQFQNNGVVDDSQLPKDRFSAERLKGVDSTLKIQPAKLEDSAVYLCTSSLRGYEQYFGPGTRLTVT.

The table lists this clonotype with many counts. This chain connects TRBV7-2 to TRBJ1-5; tentatively, D is TRBD1 (5 bases). CDR1 is SGHTA and CDR2 is FQGNSA in the germline V gene. Trimming removed 5 bases from V and 3 bases from J, with 11 bases in between. This CDR3 has 14 amino acids. CDR3 amino acids: CASSLTGDNQPQHF. Written as DNA, the CDR3 is TGTGCCAGCAGCCTAACAGGAGACAATCAGCCCCAGCATTTT.

The chain couples TRBV29-1 to TRBJ2-5, with D possibly matching TRBD1 (5 bases). CDR3 length: 15 residues. Germline V gene data show CDR1 as SQVTM and CDR2 as ANQGSEA. Deletions cut 5 bases from V and 1 base from J, with 17 bases between. CDR3 region: CSVMEQGIGQETQYF. For the CDR3, the DNA is TGCAGCGTTATGGAGCAGGGAATAGGCCAAGAGACCCAGTACTTC.

In its sample, this clonotype was seen a few times. The chain combines TRBV20-1 with TRBJ2-5; 10 bases agree with TRBD2. V was clipped by 3 bases and J by 4 bases; unmatched bases: 11. CDR1 and CDR2 (germline): DFQATT, SNEGSKA (reference sequence). The CDR3 totals 16 residues. CDR3 in amino acids: CSARTNVAGGPETQYF. In DNA, the CDR3 is TGCAGTGCTAGGACCAACGTAGCGGGGGGCCCAGAGACCCAGTACTTC.

This clonotype occurred a few times. The gene calls are TRBV29-1 and TRBJ1-3; no definite D call. The germline V and J ends were trimmed by 6 bases and 0 bases, with 9 bases remaining between them. This CDR3 region has 13 residues. Per the germline V gene, CDR1 is SQVTM and CDR2 is ANQGSEA. The CDR3 sequence: CSVSRSSGNTIYF. The CDR3 DNA reads as TGCAGCGTCAGCAGATCCTCTGGAAACACCATATATTTT.

This clonotype came up many times. V and J are TRBV18 and TRBJ2-3; tentatively, D is TRBD1 (6 bases). This CDR3 is 16 amino acids long. Germline-derived CDR1 and CDR2 are KGHSH and LQKENI. The ends were cut back, 5 bases at V and 0 bases at J, with 15 bases in the middle. The DNA of the CDR3 is TGTGCCAGCTCAACGAGGGGGAGACCTAGCACAGATACGCAGTATTTT. Amino acid sequence: CASSTRGRPSTDTQYF.